The 26 T cell receptor beta chains presented below share a single source sample, sequenced in a study of siplizumab effects on memory and regulatory T cells. The assay was immunoSEQ multiplex PCR, and TCRdb's table has in-frame clones only and misses some. The data contain some 100,000 clones, approximately 92% of them singletons. Sequencing used CD4+ T cells sorted from blood. These TCRs come from a human donor in good health.

CDR3 residues: CASSVGTSGETQYF. The CDR3 nucleotides read TGTGCCAGCAGCGTGGGGACTAGCGGGGAGACCCAGTACTTC. The rearrangement uses TRBV9 and TRBJ2-5; TRBD2 matches 12 bases. CDR1 SGDLS and CDR2 YYNGEE come from the germline V gene. After removal of 2 bases from V and 5 bases from J, the junction contained 1 base not matched to a gene. The CDR3 spans 14 residues.

The chain uses TRBV5-5 and TRBJ2-7, with TRBD1 matching over 9 bases. Unmatched junction bases numbered 5, after V lost 0 bases and J lost 4 bases. The CDR3 is 15 residues long. The germline CDR1 and CDR2 sequences are SGHKS and YYEKEE (reference sequence). Here the CDR3 reads CASSLGTGVEYEQYF. The CDR3 DNA is TGTGCCAGCAGCTTGGGGACAGGGGTGGAATACGAGCAGTACTTC.

The rearrangement joins TRBV18 to TRBJ1-4, with a weak D call TRBD1 (5 bases). CDR1 is KGHSH, CDR2 LQKENI, per germline. Trimming took 4 bases from V and 4 from J, leaving 10 bases between them. The CDR3 has 14 residues. CDR3 nucleotide sequence: TGTGCCAGCTCACTTAACCAGGGTAATGAAAAACTGTTTTTT. Translating gives CASSLNQGNEKLFF.

The chain combines TRBV6-1 with TRBJ1-4; weak D call: TRBD1 (6 bases). Germline V gives CDR1 MNHNS, CDR2 SASEGT. The V end was cut by 5 bases, the J end by 7 bases, with 17 bases between. CDR3 size: 15 residues. CDR3 amino acids: CASSNSKGGFEKLFF. The DNA of the CDR3 is TGTGCCAGCAGTAATTCTAAGGGGGGGTTTGAAAAACTGTTTTTT.

The rearrangement links TRBV6-5 to TRBJ1-6; D call uncertain. V was trimmed by 5 bases and J by 8 bases, leaving 7 bases between them. The CDR3 has 12 amino acids. CDR1 is MNHEY and CDR2 is SVGAGI in the germline V gene. The CDR3 spells CASSREDSPLHF. CDR3 DNA sequence: TGTGCCAGCAGTCGGGAGGATTCACCCCTCCACTTT.

This clone is a singleton in its sample. The chain has TRBV18 and TRBJ1-2, with D unresolved. V was cut by 2 bases and J by 0 bases, with 13 bases left in between. This CDR3 has 16 residues. The germline CDR1 and CDR2 sequences are KGHSH and LQKENI. The CDR3 protein is CASSPSQAETNYGYTF. The CDR3 region has the DNA TGTGCCAGCTCACCATCCCAGGCAGAGACTAACTATGGCTACACCTTC.

In this sample, this clone turned up once. V gene TRBV7-2 combines with J gene TRBJ2-4, with 11 nucleotides matching TRBD2. CDR1 is SGHTA, CDR2 FQGNSA, per germline. The CDR3 extends over 16 amino acids. The junction had 3 bases not matched to a gene; V was cut back by 5 bases and J by 0 bases. In DNA, the CDR3 is TGTGCCAGCAGCCCGGGACTAGCGGAAGCCAAAAACATTCAGTACTTC. Translated, it gives CASSPGLAEAKNIQYF.

The J gene is TRBJ1-4, the V gene TRBV5-4; TRBD1 aligns across 9 bases. This CDR3 region has 15 residues. V dropped 2 bases and J dropped 4; count of bases not matched to a gene: 3. Germline assignment: CDR1 SGHNT and CDR2 YYREEE (reference sequence). CDR3 sequence: CASSLPTGGNEKLFF. The CDR3 DNA follows: TGTGCCAGCAGCTTACCGACAGGGGGTAATGAAAAACTGTTTTTT.

The rearrangement uses TRBV19 and TRBJ2-1; possible D gene TRBD1, 6 bases. The CDR3 extends over 15 amino acids. The germline V gene has CDR1 LNHDA and CDR2 SQIVND (reference sequence). Trimming stripped 8 bases from V and 7 bases from J, with 21 bases between. CDR3 sequence reads: CASSLGRGGGNEQFF. The CDR3 nucleotides read TGTGCCAGTTCCCTGGGCAGGGGCGGTGGAAATGAGCAGTTCTTC.

The V and J genes are TRBV29-1 and TRBJ1-1; D ambiguous. Germline V lookup: CDR1 SQVTM, CDR2 ANQGSEA. The CDR3 extends over 11 amino acids. V was pared by 4 bases and J by 7 bases, with 10 bases between. CDR3 protein: CSVVLGGEAFF. CDR3 DNA: TGCAGCGTTGTACTTGGCGGTGAAGCTTTCTTT.

The chain combines TRBV7-9 with TRBJ1-3; no clear D. This CDR3 is built from 16 residues. Germline values: CDR1 SEHNR, CDR2 FQNEAQ (reference sequence). V gave up 0 bases and J gave up 2 bases, with 11 bases separating them. The CDR3 coding sequence is TGTGCCAGCAGCTTAGCCCAGACCATCCCTGGAAACACCATATATTTT. It is translated as CASSLAQTIPGNTIYF. Full variable domain (missing parts from reference TRBV7-9 and TRBJ1-3): DTGVSQNPRHKITKRGQNVTFRCDPISEHNRLYWYRQTLGQGPEFLTYFQNEAQLEKSRLLSDRFSAERPKGSFSTLEIQRTEQGDSAMYLCASSLAQTIPGNTIYFGEGSWLTVV.

The rearrangement joins TRBV5-6 to TRBJ2-2; 7 bases line up with TRBD2. Germline assignment: CDR1 SGHDT and CDR2 YYEEEE. There are 17 residues in the CDR3. Germline trimming cut 3 bases from V and 1 base from J; bases unmatched to any gene: 9. The CDR3 spells CASSWGGLSGNTGELFF. Written as DNA, the CDR3 is TGTGCCAGCAGCTGGGGGGGACTCTCAGGGAACACCGGGGAGCTGTTTTTT.

V gene TRBV13 combines with J gene TRBJ2-5; 7 positions match TRBD2. J was trimmed by 3 bases and V by 0 bases; bases with no gene match: 1. The CDR3 is made up of 14 amino acids. CDR1 and CDR2 (germline): PRHDT, FYEKMQ (reference sequence). CDR3 residues: CASSLGTSKETQYF. The CDR3, as DNA: TGTGCCAGCAGCTTAGGGACTAGCAAAGAGACCCAGTACTTC.

The chain combines TRBV18 with TRBJ2-7; no reliable D call. The CDR3 totals 12 residues. Germline V lookup: CDR1 KGHSH, CDR2 LQKENI. Trimming took 2 bases from V and 4 from J, leaving 6 bases between them. In DNA form, the CDR3 reads TGTGCCAGCTCACCATCAGAATACGAGCAGTACTTC. Residues: CASSPSEYEQYF.

The CDR3 here is CASSLAGVLYNEQFF. CDR3 nucleotide sequence: TGTGCCAGCAGCTTAGCAGGAGTGCTCTACAATGAGCAGTTCTTC. The chain combines TRBV11-2 with TRBJ2-1, with no clear D. The length of the CDR3 is 15 residues. Trimming took off 1 base at V and 3 bases at J, with 10 bases between the two ends. Germline V gene data show CDR1 as SGHAT and CDR2 as FQNNGV.

The table lists this clone with a count of one. The V call is TRBV7-3, the J call TRBJ2-3; TRBD2 matches 8 bases. CDR1 and CDR2 (germline): SGHTA, FQGTGA. The trim removed 6 bases at V and 6 bases at J, leaving 11 bases unmatched. The CDR3 totals 15 residues. The CDR3 region is CASSPGTSPYDTQYF. The CDR3 nucleotides read TGTGCCAGCAGTCCAGGGACTAGTCCTTATGATACGCAGTATTTT.

The V and J genes are TRBV7-3 and TRBJ2-3; D call uncertain. V lost 5 bases, J lost 2 bases, and 2 bases lay in between. The CDR3 spans 11 residues. Germline values: CDR1 SGHTA, CDR2 FQGTGA. CDR3 coding DNA: TGTGCCAGCAGCGACACAGATACGCAGTATTTT. It is translated as CASSDTDTQYF.

Regarding this clone: Other DNA sequences in the sample encode the same CDR3. The chain joins TRBV20-1 to TRBJ1-3; D not resolved. The length of the CDR3 is 11 residues. V was clipped by 1 base and J by 3 bases, with 1 base between them. Germline lookup yields CDR1 DFQATT and CDR2 SNEGSKA (reference sequence). In DNA form, the CDR3 reads TGCAGTGCTAGAGGTGGAAACACCATATATTTT. This gives the protein CSARGGNTIYF.

CDR3 sequence (DNA): TGTGCCAGCAGCCCCCAACTAGCGGGGGGACATAACACCGGGGAGCTGTTTTTT. Translation: CASSPQLAGGHNTGELFF. The genes are TRBV5-4 and TRBJ2-2; 12 positions match TRBD2. This CDR3 is built from 18 residues. V lost 4 bases, J lost 2 bases, and 9 bases stayed unmatched. Germline CDR1 is SGHNT and CDR2 is YYREEE (reference sequence).

This rearrangement joins TRBV28 to TRBJ1-2, with a tentative D call TRBD1 (6 bases). The V gene lost 8 bases and the J gene lost 4 bases, with 20 bases spanning the gap. The CDR3 covers 15 residues. Germline-derived CDR1 and CDR2 are MDHEN and SYDVKM. The CDR3 DNA reads as TGTGCCAGCCGGGACACCCTAAGCCCCGTCTATGGCTACACCTTC. This encodes CASRDTLSPVYGYTF.

The V and J genes are TRBV10-3 and TRBJ1-2, with 8 bases that match TRBD1. The CDR3 spans 14 residues. The trim removed 5 bases at V and 4 bases at J, leaving 6 bases unmatched. The V gene's germline CDR1 is ENHRY and CDR2 SYGVKD. The CDR3 sequence: CAISSGTGPYGYTF. The CDR3 nucleotides read TGTGCCATCAGTTCCGGGACAGGACCCTATGGCTACACCTTC.

The count of this clone is one. The chain is built from TRBV27 and TRBJ1-4; 9 positions match TRBD1. This CDR3 has 16 amino acids. The germline V gene has CDR1 MNHEY and CDR2 SMNVEV (reference sequence). V shed 3 bases, J shed 5 bases, and the junction held 7 bases outside the gene matches. The CDR3 region has the DNA TGTGCCAGCAGTTTCCTACAACAGGGGGCGAATGAAAAACTGTTTTTT. This translates into CASSFLQQGANEKLFF.

This clone was seen only a few times. The chain joins TRBV7-9 to TRBJ2-1; maybe TRBD1 (5 bases). CDR1 is SEHNR, CDR2 FQNEAQ, per germline (reference sequence). The CDR3 is 14 residues long. V lost 2 bases to trimming and J lost 8 bases, with 13 bases between them. The CDR3 loop reads CASSLLYRPHEQFF. CDR3 in DNA: TGTGCCAGCAGCTTACTATACAGGCCTCATGAGCAGTTCTTC.

This rearrangement joins TRBV4-2 to TRBJ2-7, with 11 bases aligning to TRBD1. The V gene's germline CDR1 is LGHNA and CDR2 YNFKEQ. V was pared by 0 bases and J by 3 bases, with 4 bases of the junction left unmatched. The CDR3 runs to 16 residues. CDR3 protein: CASSQDSGTGGYEQYF. In DNA, the CDR3 is TGTGCCAGCAGCCAAGATAGCGGGACAGGGGGCTACGAGCAGTACTTC.

The rearrangement links TRBV5-4 to TRBJ2-5; D may correspond to TRBD1 or TRBD2 (6 bases each). The CDR3 is 15 amino acids. Germline V lookup: CDR1 SGHNT, CDR2 YYREEE (reference sequence). V lost 4 bases and J lost 5, with 18 bases in between. DNA for the CDR3: TGTGCCAGCAGCCCGCAAGGGGGGCCCGAGGAGACCCAGTACTTC. Its protein product is CASSPQGGPEETQYF. The complete variable domain, with remaining parts taken from reference TRBV5-4 and TRBJ2-5, reads ETGVTQSPTHLIKTRGQQVTLRCSSQSGHNTVSWYQQALGQGPQFIFQYYREEENGRGNFPPRFSGLQFPNYSSELNVNALELDDSALYLCASSPQGGPEETQYFGPGTRLLVL.

This clone was detected a few times. The chain recombines TRBV2 with TRBJ2-1; TRBD1 is a possible D gene (6 bases). V lost 8 bases and J 8 bases, leaving 13 bases between the germline ends. The CDR3 is 12 residues long. Germline values: CDR1 SNHLY, CDR2 FYNNEI. The CDR3 loop is CASQRGSDEQFF. For the CDR3, the DNA is TGTGCCAGCCAGAGGGGGTCGGATGAGCAGTTCTTC.